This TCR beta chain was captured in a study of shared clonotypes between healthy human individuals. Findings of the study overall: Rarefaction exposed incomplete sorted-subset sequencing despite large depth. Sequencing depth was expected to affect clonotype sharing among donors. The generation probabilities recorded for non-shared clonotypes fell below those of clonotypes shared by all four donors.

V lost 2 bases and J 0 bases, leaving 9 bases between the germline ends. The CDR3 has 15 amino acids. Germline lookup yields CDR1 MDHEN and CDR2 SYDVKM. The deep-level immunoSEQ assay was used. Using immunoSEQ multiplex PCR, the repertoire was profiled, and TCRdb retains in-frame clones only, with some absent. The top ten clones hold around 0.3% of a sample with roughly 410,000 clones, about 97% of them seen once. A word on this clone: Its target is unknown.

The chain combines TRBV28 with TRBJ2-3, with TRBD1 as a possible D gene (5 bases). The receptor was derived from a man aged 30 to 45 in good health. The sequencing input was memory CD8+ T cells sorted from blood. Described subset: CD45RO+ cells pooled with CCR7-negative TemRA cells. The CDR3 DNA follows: TGTGCCAGCAGTTTACCCCCAGGGAGCACAGATACGCAGTATTTT. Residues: CASSLPPGSTDTQYF.